A selection of T cell receptor beta chains follows, all from one sample in a study of OX40 agonist ivuxolimab in advanced cancers. TCRdb's copy holds only in-frame clones and misses some; the assay was immunoSEQ multiplex PCR. Of tens of thousands of clones in the sample, roughly 85% were seen once. The specimen was CD4+ or CD8+ T cells sorted from blood, collected in a trial of the OX40 agonist ivuxolimab. These TCRs come from an adult with an advanced solid tumor such as melanoma, head and neck, liver or kidney cancer. The CDR3 runs from the conserved cysteine through the conserved F or W. The D gene is left open where the match is weak. Some rows mark clone size as missing; the rest say once, few, many or name a class of expanded clone.

abundance	v_gene	len	j_gene	d_gene	CDR3nt	CDR3aa
once	TRBV19	13	TRBJ1-2	-	TGTGCCAGTAGCCGGGGGCTCAGGTGGAGCTACACCTTC	CASSRGLRWSYTF
-	TRBV19	16	TRBJ2-3	-	TGTGCCAGTAGTATGATTGGCACGACATGGTTGGATACGCAGTATTTT	CASSMIGTTWLDTQYF
-	TRBV7-3	17	TRBJ1-6	-	TGTGCCAGCAGCCCAACACAGACAGGCTGGGCGAATTCACCCCTCCACTTT	CASSPTQTGWANSPLHF
few	TRBV6-1	15	TRBJ2-2	TRBD2	TGTGCCAGCAGCTCCCTAGCGGGGGGCGCCGGGGAGCTGTTTTTT	CASSSLAGGAGELFF
-	TRBV7-6	15	TRBJ2-7	-	TGTGCCAGCAGCTTAGATAGAGGAGTATCCTACGAGCAGTACTTC	CASSLDRGVSYEQYF
-	TRBV28	14	TRBJ1-2	TRBD1	TGTGCCAGCAGTTCCACAGGGGAAGTCTATGGCTACACCTTC	CASSSTGEVYGYTF
-	TRBV7-2	15	TRBJ2-4	TRBD1	TGTGCCAGCAGCTACTCGACAGGGACCAAAAACATTCAGTACTTC	CASSYSTGTKNIQYF
-	TRBV5-1	15	TRBJ2-1	-	TGCGCCAGCAGCGCCAGCCCCAGCTCCTACAATGAGCAGTTCTTC	CASSASPSSYNEQFF
once	TRBV2	12	TRBJ1-2	-	TGTGCCAGCAGGCAGCTTAACTATGGCTACACCTTC	CASRQLNYGYTF
-	TRBV29-1	13	TRBJ2-5	-	TGCAGCGTTGCACAGTCTCAGGAGGAGACCCAGTACTTC	CSVAQSQEETQYF
-	TRBV27	13	TRBJ2-5	-	TGTGCCAGCAGTTTTCAGGGATTCGAGACCCAGTACTTC	CASSFQGFETQYF
-	TRBV28	13	TRBJ2-7	TRBD1	TGTGCCAGCAGTGGGGACAGGTACTACGAGCAGTACTTC	CASSGDRYYEQYF
once	TRBV5-1	19	TRBJ2-3	TRBD2	TGCGCCAGCAGCAGAAGGCTAGCGGGGGCCCAACAAACCACAGATACGCAGTATTTT	CASSRRLAGAQQTTDTQYF
-	TRBV10-1	14	TRBJ2-7	TRBD1	TGCGCCAGCAGTCCGACAGGGAGATCCTACGAGCAGTACTTC	CASSPTGRSYEQYF
-	TRBV7-9	16	TRBJ1-1	TRBD1	TGTGCCAGCAGCCCCCTTTTTGGACAGGGGGCAGGTGAAGCTTTCTTT	CASSPLFGQGAGEAFF
-	TRBV5-1	13	TRBJ2-7	TRBD1	TGCGCCAGCAGCACGGACAGGGGCAACGAGCAGTACTTC	CASSTDRGNEQYF
few	TRBV19	14	TRBJ1-1	TRBD1	TGTGCCAGTAGTACGGGGACAGGGGACACTGAAGCTTTCTTT	CASSTGTGDTEAFF
few	TRBV28	12	TRBJ1-1	-	TGTGCCAGCAGTTTACGGCGAGGAGAAGCTTTCTTT	CASSLRRGEAFF
once	TRBV7-9	14	TRBJ2-1	-	TGTGCCAGCAGCTTAGTAGGGCTTACAATTGAGCAGTTCTTC	CASSLVGLTIEQFF
-	TRBV2	17	TRBJ2-6	-	TGTGCCAGTACGGGTTCGGGGCATATCTCTGGGGCCAACGTCCTGACTTTC	CASTGSGHISGANVLTF
-	TRBV9	15	TRBJ2-2	-	TGTGCCAGCAGCCCCCAGGGTTCGAACACCGGGGAGCTGTTTTTT	CASSPQGSNTGELFF
-	TRBV5-1	15	TRBJ2-2	TRBD2	TGCGCCAGCAGCCCCTACCTTAGCGGGGCTGGGGAGCTGTTTTTT	CASSPYLSGAGELFF
-	TRBV2	13	TRBJ1-3	-	TGTGCCAGTGAGGGGACTTCTGGAAACACCATATATTTT	CASEGTSGNTIYF
-	TRBV9	15	TRBJ2-3	-	TGCGATAGAACGGGGAGCGGGCGTGACACAGATACGCAGTATTTT	CDRTGSGRDTDTQYF
-	TRBV10-2	13	TRBJ2-5	-	TGCGCCAGCAGTTTTGTTCCCCCGGACTACCCTCACTTC	CASSFVPPDYPHF
-	TRBV6-1	14	TRBJ1-6	-	TGTGCCAGCAGTGAGGCGGGGGTGAATTCACCCCTCCACTTT	CASSEAGVNSPLHF
-	TRBV19	16	TRBJ1-6	-	TGTGCCAGTAGCGTGACAGGCAGCTCCTATAATTCACCCCTCCACTTT	CASSVTGSSYNSPLHF
few	TRBV29-1	13	TRBJ1-6	-	TGCAGCGTTGAATCAGGGTTTGGGGCACCCCTCCACTTT	CSVESGFGAPLHF
few	TRBV28	13	TRBJ1-2	-	TGTGCCAGCAGAGTCCCCCAGGGCTATGGCTACACCTTC	CASRVPQGYGYTF
-	TRBV5-1	15	TRBJ1-3	-	TGCGCCAGCAGCTCCGATGGCAGCTCTGGAAACACCATATATTTT	CASSSDGSSGNTIYF
-	TRBV7-9	16	TRBJ1-5	TRBD1	TGTGCCAGCAGCCGGTCCGGGACAGGGAGCAATCAGCCCCAGCATTTT	CASSRSGTGSNQPQHF
-	TRBV2	15	TRBJ1-6	-	TGTGCCAGCAGTGTGCGATCGTTAAAAGAGTCACCCCTCCACTTT	CASSVRSLKESPLHF
-	TRBV28	16	TRBJ1-2	TRBD1	TGTGCCAGCAGATGGACAGGGGGCGCAGCGGGCTATGGCTACACCTTC	CASRWTGGAAGYGYTF
-	TRBV6-1	13	TRBJ1-6	-	TGTGCCAGCAGGCCGAGGGCAAACTCACCCCTCCACTTT	CASRPRANSPLHF
-	TRBV5-1	15	TRBJ2-1	-	TGCGCCAGCAGCCTGGGCGACAGGGAGGCGGATGAGCAGTTCTTC	CASSLGDREADEQFF
few	TRBV27	14	TRBJ1-5	-	TGTGCCAGCAGTTGGAAGGCATCAGGCCAGCCCCAGCATTTT	CASSWKASGQPQHF
once	TRBV28	17	TRBJ2-5	-	TGTGCCAGCAGTTTGGACCCCTGGGCAGGGCCCAAAGAGACCCAGTACTTC	CASSLDPWAGPKETQYF
-	TRBV4-3	14	TRBJ1-2	-	TGCGCCAGCAGCCAAGACGGCGGGAGTAAAGGCTACACCTTC	CASSQDGGSKGYTF
-	TRBV5-4	13	TRBJ1-2	TRBD1	TGTGCCAGCAGTCAAGACAGGGACTATGGCTACACCTTC	CASSQDRDYGYTF
-	TRBV19	16	TRBJ2-4	TRBD1	TGTGCCAGTAGTATGGGACAGCGACTAGCCAAAAACATTCAGTACTTC	CASSMGQRLAKNIQYF
-	TRBV2	15	TRBJ1-2	-	TGTGCCAGCAGTGCCAGAAGTTCCTCTAACTATGGCTACACCTTC	CASSARSSSNYGYTF
-	TRBV7-2	13	TRBJ2-7	TRBD1	TGTGCCAGCAGCTCTTACAGGGGCAACGAGCAGTACTTC	CASSSYRGNEQYF
once	TRBV29-1	15	TRBJ2-5	TRBD2	TGCAGCGTTCCCCCCAGCGGGGGGGCGGGAGAGACCCAGTACTTC	CSVPPSGGAGETQYF
-	TRBV5-1	18	TRBJ1-2	-	TGCGCCAGCAGCTTGATTGTGACGCCGACTCTGCCTCTTTATGGCTACACCTTC	CASSLIVTPTLPLYGYTF
-	TRBV4-3	15	TRBJ2-7	-	TGCGCCAGCAGCCAAGTAGGGACACTGAGCTACGAGCAGTACTTC	CASSQVGTLSYEQYF
-	TRBV28	14	TRBJ1-1	TRBD1	TGTGCCAGCAGCACCGGACAGGGTAACACTGAAGCTTTCTTT	CASSTGQGNTEAFF
once	TRBV2	13	TRBJ2-3	-	TGTGCCAGCAATCAAGGTGGCACAGATACGCAGTATTTT	CASNQGGTDTQYF
once	TRBV29-1	15	TRBJ1-6	TRBD1	TGCAGCGTAAAGGGGGCAAATTCCTATAATTCACCCCTCCACTTT	CSVKGANSYNSPLHF
-	TRBV7-9	18	TRBJ2-6	-	TGTGCCAGCAGCGACAGGGGAGGGGGGTCCTCTGGGGCCAACGTCCTGACTTTC	CASSDRGGGSSGANVLTF